This is a list of T cell receptor beta chains from one sample in a study of blood T cell repertoires in COVID-19. Profiled with immunoSEQ multiplex PCR; TCRdb holds only in-frame clones, not every one. The data contain about 280,000 clones, 85% of them singletons. Sequencing was performed on peripheral blood. These receptors were obtained from a man between 50 and 59 years old with active or convalescent COVID-19. The CDR3 runs from the conserved cysteine through the conserved F or W. D genes are given only for firm matches. Not every row has a clone size; where given, it reads once, few, many or a size class.

v_gene: TRBV7-9; d_gene: -; abundance: once; j_gene: TRBJ2-5; CDR3aa: CASSLQGPQETQYF; CDR3nt: TGTGCCAGCAGCTTACAGGGTCCACAAGAGACCCAGTACTTC
v_gene: TRBV27; d_gene: -; abundance: once; j_gene: TRBJ1-2; CDR3aa: CASSSDRTNYGYTF; CDR3nt: TGTGCCAGCAGTTCCGACAGGACGAACTATGGCTACACCTTC
v_gene: TRBV14; d_gene: TRBD1; abundance: -; j_gene: TRBJ2-1; CDR3aa: CASSRGQVGEQFF; CDR3nt: TGTGCCAGCAGCCGCGGACAGGTTGGTGAGCAGTTCTTC
v_gene: TRBV2; d_gene: -; abundance: once; j_gene: TRBJ1-1; CDR3aa: CASTERTANTEAFF; CDR3nt: TGTGCCAGCACCGAACGGACAGCAAACACTGAAGCTTTCTTT
v_gene: TRBV16; d_gene: -; abundance: -; j_gene: TRBJ1-2; CDR3aa: CASSQERQIFDYGYTF; CDR3nt: TGTGCCAGCAGCCAGGAGCGACAGATCTTCGACTATGGCTACACCTTC
v_gene: TRBV28; d_gene: -; abundance: -; j_gene: TRBJ2-3; CDR3aa: CASSPTDTQYF; CDR3nt: TGTGCCAGCAGTCCAACAGATACGCAGTATTTT
v_gene: TRBV7-2; d_gene: TRBD1; abundance: -; j_gene: TRBJ2-7; CDR3aa: CASSLARTGLSEQYF; CDR3nt: TGTGCCAGCAGCTTAGCGAGGACAGGGTTGAGCGAGCAGTACTTC
v_gene: TRBV28; d_gene: -; abundance: -; j_gene: TRBJ1-2; CDR3aa: CASNQGPYGYTF; CDR3nt: TGTGCCAGCAACCAGGGCCCCTATGGCTACACCTTC
v_gene: TRBV29-1; d_gene: -; abundance: -; j_gene: TRBJ2-3; CDR3aa: CSVVGAASTDTQYF; CDR3nt: TGCAGCGTTGTTGGTGCGGCTAGCACAGATACGCAGTATTTT
v_gene: TRBV5-4; d_gene: -; abundance: -; j_gene: TRBJ2-5; CDR3aa: CASSLARDSKETQYF; CDR3nt: TGTGCCAGCAGCCTCGCCCGGGACTCGAAAGAGACCCAGTACTTC
v_gene: TRBV4-1; d_gene: TRBD1; abundance: -; j_gene: TRBJ2-3; CDR3aa: CASSPGTARTDTQYF; CDR3nt: TGCGCCAGCAGCCCCGGGACAGCCCGCACAGATACGCAGTATTTT
v_gene: TRBV7-9; d_gene: -; abundance: -; j_gene: TRBJ2-2; CDR3aa: CASSPGTRELFF; CDR3nt: TGTGCCAGCAGCCCAGGGACACGGGAGCTGTTTTTT
v_gene: TRBV6-2/TRBV6-3; d_gene: -; abundance: -; j_gene: TRBJ1-2; CDR3aa: CASSRSGSIGGYTF; CDR3nt: TGTGCCAGCAGTAGAAGCGGGAGCATTGGCGGCTACACCTTC
v_gene: TRBV13; d_gene: TRBD1; abundance: -; j_gene: TRBJ1-6; CDR3aa: CASSVTGGSPLHF; CDR3nt: TGTGCCAGCAGCGTCACAGGGGGTTCACCCCTCCACTTT
v_gene: TRBV29-1; d_gene: TRBD1; abundance: -; j_gene: TRBJ2-5; CDR3aa: CSGRRQGASKTQYF; CDR3nt: TGCAGCGGGCGGAGACAGGGGGCCTCGAAGACCCAGTACTTC
v_gene: TRBV10-1; d_gene: TRBD2; abundance: -; j_gene: TRBJ2-7; CDR3aa: CASSDTSGSSYEQYF; CDR3nt: TGCGCCAGCAGTGACACTAGCGGGAGCTCCTACGAGCAGTACTTC
v_gene: TRBV14; d_gene: -; abundance: -; j_gene: TRBJ1-2; CDR3aa: CASSQTRFYYTF; CDR3nt: TGTGCCAGCAGCCAAACGAGGTTTTACTACACCTTC
v_gene: TRBV24-1; d_gene: TRBD2; abundance: -; j_gene: TRBJ2-2; CDR3aa: CATSDESSGRTGELFF; CDR3nt: TGTGCCACCAGTGATGAATCTAGCGGGAGAACCGGGGAGCTGTTTTTT
v_gene: TRBV7-9; d_gene: TRBD1; abundance: -; j_gene: TRBJ2-3; CDR3aa: CASSPRDREPDTQYF; CDR3nt: TGTGCCAGCAGCCCCCGGGACAGGGAACCAGATACGCAGTATTTT
v_gene: TRBV6-5; d_gene: TRBD2; abundance: -; j_gene: TRBJ2-1; CDR3aa: CASYGPGLTNEQFF; CDR3nt: TGTGCCAGTTACGGTCCGGGACTAACAAATGAGCAGTTCTTC
v_gene: TRBV5-1; d_gene: -; abundance: -; j_gene: TRBJ1-1; CDR3aa: CASRGRGETTEAFF; CDR3nt: TGCGCCAGCCGCGGGAGAGGGGAGACCACTGAAGCTTTCTTT
v_gene: TRBV5-1; d_gene: TRBD1; abundance: -; j_gene: TRBJ2-7; CDR3aa: CASSRGTGGYEQYF; CDR3nt: TGCGCCAGCAGTCGAGGGACAGGGGGCTACGAGCAGTACTTC
v_gene: TRBV19; d_gene: TRBD1; abundance: -; j_gene: TRBJ1-3; CDR3aa: CASAGQGNTIYF; CDR3nt: TGTGCCAGTGCGGGACAGGGGAACACCATATATTTT
v_gene: TRBV10-3; d_gene: -; abundance: once; j_gene: TRBJ1-1; CDR3aa: CAISESEGFTEAFF; CDR3nt: TGTGCCATCAGTGAGTCGGAGGGCTTCACTGAAGCTTTCTTT
v_gene: TRBV5-4; d_gene: -; abundance: -; j_gene: TRBJ1-1; CDR3aa: CASSLQGFGTEAFF; CDR3nt: TGTGCCAGCAGCTTACAGGGTTTCGGGACTGAAGCTTTCTTT
v_gene: TRBV28; d_gene: -; abundance: once; j_gene: TRBJ1-3; CDR3aa: CASSLSGSGNTIYF; CDR3nt: TGTGCCAGCAGTTTATCAGGCTCTGGAAACACCATATATTTT
v_gene: TRBV2; d_gene: TRBD2; abundance: -; j_gene: TRBJ2-1; CDR3aa: CASTAKRTSIYGEQFF; CDR3nt: TGTGCCAGCACCGCCAAAAGGACTAGCATTTACGGTGAGCAGTTCTTC
v_gene: TRBV5-1; d_gene: -; abundance: -; j_gene: TRBJ2-5; CDR3aa: CASSPGPTEGQETQYF; CDR3nt: TGCGCCAGCAGCCCAGGACCAACGGAGGGGCAAGAGACCCAGTACTTC
v_gene: TRBV11-2; d_gene: -; abundance: few; j_gene: TRBJ1-3; CDR3aa: CASSLDPGGNTIYF; CDR3nt: TGTGCCAGCAGCTTAGATCCAGGAGGAAACACCATATATTTT
v_gene: TRBV15; d_gene: -; abundance: -; j_gene: TRBJ2-2; CDR3aa: CATSSAPIQSGGELFF; CDR3nt: TGTGCCACCAGCAGTGCCCCTATCCAGTCGGGCGGGGAGCTGTTTTTT